The clone carrying this T cell receptor (beta chain) was recorded at least ten times. The antigen remains undetermined. Patients aged 18 to 65 had newly diagnosed hyperthyroidism that had lasted under 2 months. Patients having uncontrolled infection, another autoimmune disease, pregnancy or lactation were not included. Amplified regions were TCR beta CDR3 sequences from RNA transcripts. The TCR CDR3 first-round RT-PCR relied on the HTBI primer set. TCRdb used MiXCR to reprocess the multiplex PCR reads, holding one entry per CDR3 protein. The top ten hold almost 6% of the sample, which has about 580,000 distinct CDR3 sequences, about 14% seen once. This CDR3 has 17 amino acids. V was trimmed by 6 bases and J by 0 bases, leaving 20 bases between them. This sample stems from a study of T cells in Graves' hyperthyroidism and ophthalmopathy. Findings of the study overall: Most clonotypes that expanded in the thyroid above 0.001 also showed up in blood. Ophthalmopathy, which appeared later, was predicted by the model a median roughly 6.4 months before onset.

Sequencing was carried out using blood. The receptor's source is a woman under 40 with Graves' hyperthyroidism that later progressed to Graves' ophthalmopathy. The V call is TRBV12-3 or TRBV12-4, the J call TRBJ1-1, with a tentative D call TRBD1 (5 bases). The chain's CDR3 is CASSTPGGDLVNTEAFF. The CDR3 DNA is TGTGCCAGCAGCACCCCCGGCGGGGACCTAGTGAACACTGAAGCTTTCTTT.